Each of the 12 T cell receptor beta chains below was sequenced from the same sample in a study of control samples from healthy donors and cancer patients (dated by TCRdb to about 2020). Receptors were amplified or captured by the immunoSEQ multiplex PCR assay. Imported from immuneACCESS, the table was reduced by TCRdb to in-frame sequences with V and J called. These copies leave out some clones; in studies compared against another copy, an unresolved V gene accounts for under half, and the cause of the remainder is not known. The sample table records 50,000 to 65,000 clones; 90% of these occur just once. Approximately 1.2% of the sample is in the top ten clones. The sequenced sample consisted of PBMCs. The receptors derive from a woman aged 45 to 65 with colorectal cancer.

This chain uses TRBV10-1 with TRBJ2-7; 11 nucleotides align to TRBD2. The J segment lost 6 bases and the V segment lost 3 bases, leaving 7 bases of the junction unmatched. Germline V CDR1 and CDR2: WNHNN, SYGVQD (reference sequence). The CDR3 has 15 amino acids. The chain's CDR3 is CASSDWASGGIEQYF. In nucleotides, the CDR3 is TGCGCCAGCAGTGACTGGGCTAGCGGGGGGATCGAGCAGTACTTC.

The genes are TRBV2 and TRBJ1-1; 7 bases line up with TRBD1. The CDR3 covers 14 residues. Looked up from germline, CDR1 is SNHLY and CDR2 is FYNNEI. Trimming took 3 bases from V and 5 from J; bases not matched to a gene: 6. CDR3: CASSDRGGWTEAFF. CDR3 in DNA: TGTGCCAGCAGTGATCGAGGGGGCTGGACTGAAGCTTTCTTT.

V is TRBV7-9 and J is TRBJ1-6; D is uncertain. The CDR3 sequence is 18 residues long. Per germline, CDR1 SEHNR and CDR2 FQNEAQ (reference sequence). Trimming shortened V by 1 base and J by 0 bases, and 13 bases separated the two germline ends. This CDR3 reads CASSLGVAESSYNSPLHF. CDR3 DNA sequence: TGTGCCAGCAGCTTAGGGGTGGCAGAGAGCTCCTATAATTCACCCCTCCACTTT.

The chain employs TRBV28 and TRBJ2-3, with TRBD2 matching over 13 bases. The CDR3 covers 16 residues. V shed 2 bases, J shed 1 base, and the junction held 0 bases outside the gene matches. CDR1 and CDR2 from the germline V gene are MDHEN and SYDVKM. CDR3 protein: CASSLGLAGGTDTQYF. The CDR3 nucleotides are TGTGCCAGCAGTTTAGGACTAGCGGGAGGCACAGATACGCAGTATTTT. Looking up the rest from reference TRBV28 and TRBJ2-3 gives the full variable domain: DVKVTQSSRYLVKRTGEKVFLECVQDMDHENMFWYRQDPGLGLRLIYFSYDVKMKEKGDIPEGYSVSREKKERFSLILESASTNQTSMYLCASSLGLAGGTDTQYFGPGTRLTVL.

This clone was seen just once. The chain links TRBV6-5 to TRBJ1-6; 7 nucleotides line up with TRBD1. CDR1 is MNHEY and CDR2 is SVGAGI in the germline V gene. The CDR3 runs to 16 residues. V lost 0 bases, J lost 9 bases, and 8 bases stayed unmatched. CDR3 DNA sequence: TGTGCCAGCAGTTACTCATCCGACAGGGCGCTTTCACCCCTCCACTTT. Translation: CASSYSSDRALSPLHF.

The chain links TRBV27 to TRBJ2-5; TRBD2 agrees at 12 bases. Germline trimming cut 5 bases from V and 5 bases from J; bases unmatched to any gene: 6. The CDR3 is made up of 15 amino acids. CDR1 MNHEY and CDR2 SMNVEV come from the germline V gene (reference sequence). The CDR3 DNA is TGTGCCAGCAGTCCCCAGCTAGCGGGAGGGGAGACCCAGTACTTC. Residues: CASSPQLAGGETQYF.

CDR3 sequence: CASSLDRSYEQYF. The DNA for the CDR3 is TGTGCCAGCAGCTTGGACAGGTCCTACGAGCAGTACTTC. This sequence joins TRBV5-5 and TRBJ2-7; tentative D call: TRBD1 (5 bases). The CDR3 loop spans 13 amino acids. The germline CDR1 and CDR2 sequences are SGHKS and YYEKEE (reference sequence). The germline V and J ends were trimmed by 0 bases and 1 base, with 5 bases remaining between them.

The CDR3 DNA reads as TGTGCCAGCCGCCGCGTGGGGGGCTTGATGACCCCTGAAGCTTTCTTT. Amino acids: CASRRVGGLMTPEAFF. This chain links TRBV27 with TRBJ1-1, with D possibly being TRBD1 (6 bases). The CDR3 loop spans 16 amino acids. Between the trimmed V and J ends, which lost 8 bases and 6 bases, there was a span of 25 bases. The germline CDR1 and CDR2 sequences are MNHEY and SMNVEV (reference sequence).

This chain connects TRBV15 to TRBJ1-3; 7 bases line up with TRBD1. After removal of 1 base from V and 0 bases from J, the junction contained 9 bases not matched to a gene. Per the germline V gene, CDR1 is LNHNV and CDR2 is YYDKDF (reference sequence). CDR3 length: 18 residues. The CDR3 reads CATSRGSGDSSSGNTIYF. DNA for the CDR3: TGTGCCACCAGCAGAGGATCGGGGGACAGCAGCTCTGGAAACACCATATATTTT.

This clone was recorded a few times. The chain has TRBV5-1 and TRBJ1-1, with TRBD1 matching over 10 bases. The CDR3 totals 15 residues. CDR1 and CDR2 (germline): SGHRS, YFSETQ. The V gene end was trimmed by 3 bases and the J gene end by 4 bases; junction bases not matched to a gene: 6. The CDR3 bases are TGCGCCAGCAGCTGGGACAGGGGAGGTGGCACTGAAGCTTTCTTT. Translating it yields CASSWDRGGGTEAFF.

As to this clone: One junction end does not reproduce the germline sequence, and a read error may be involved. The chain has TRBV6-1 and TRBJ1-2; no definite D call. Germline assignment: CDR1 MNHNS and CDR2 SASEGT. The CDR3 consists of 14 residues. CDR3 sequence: CASREGRRVSSYTF. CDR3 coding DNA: TGTGCCAGCAGAGAAGGACGGAGGGTCAGTAGCTACACCTTC.

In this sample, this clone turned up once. DNA of the CDR3: TGCAGCGGGGGGGACAGGAACACCGGGGAGCTGTTTTTT. Its protein is CSGGDRNTGELFF. The rearrangement links TRBV29-1 to TRBJ2-2; D possibly corresponds to TRBD1 (7 bases). This CDR3 has 13 residues. CDR1 is SQVTM, CDR2 ANQGSEA, per germline. With 7 bases removed from V and 1 base from J, the gap between germline ends came to 10 bases.